This TCR beta chain was sequenced for a study of T-cell reconstitution after alpha-beta-depleted transplantation in children. Unique molecular identifiers were incorporated when the TCRbeta library was constructed. TCRdb reanalysed the PCR reads using MiXCR and keeps one entry per CDR3 protein. The sample has a few hundred thousand distinct CDR3 sequences, approximately 30% seen once; the top ten hold less than 40%. This clonotype was seen a few times. V trimming: 7 bases; J trimming: 6 bases; junction bases outside the gene matches: 16. CDR3 length: 16 amino acids. Germline V lookup: CDR1 DFQATT, CDR2 SNEGSKA (reference sequence).

Sequencing used PBMCs, obtained before TCRalphabeta/CD19-depleted stem cell transplant. The receptor was derived from a boy under two years old with Wiskott-Aldrich syndrome, due to receive a stem cell transplant. This chain uses TRBV20-1 with TRBJ2-1, with TRBD2 identical over 9 bases. DNA for the CDR3: TGCAGTGTCAGTGGGCTAGCGGGAACCGGTGGCAATGAGCAGTTCTTC. Encoded protein: CSVSGLAGTGGNEQFF.